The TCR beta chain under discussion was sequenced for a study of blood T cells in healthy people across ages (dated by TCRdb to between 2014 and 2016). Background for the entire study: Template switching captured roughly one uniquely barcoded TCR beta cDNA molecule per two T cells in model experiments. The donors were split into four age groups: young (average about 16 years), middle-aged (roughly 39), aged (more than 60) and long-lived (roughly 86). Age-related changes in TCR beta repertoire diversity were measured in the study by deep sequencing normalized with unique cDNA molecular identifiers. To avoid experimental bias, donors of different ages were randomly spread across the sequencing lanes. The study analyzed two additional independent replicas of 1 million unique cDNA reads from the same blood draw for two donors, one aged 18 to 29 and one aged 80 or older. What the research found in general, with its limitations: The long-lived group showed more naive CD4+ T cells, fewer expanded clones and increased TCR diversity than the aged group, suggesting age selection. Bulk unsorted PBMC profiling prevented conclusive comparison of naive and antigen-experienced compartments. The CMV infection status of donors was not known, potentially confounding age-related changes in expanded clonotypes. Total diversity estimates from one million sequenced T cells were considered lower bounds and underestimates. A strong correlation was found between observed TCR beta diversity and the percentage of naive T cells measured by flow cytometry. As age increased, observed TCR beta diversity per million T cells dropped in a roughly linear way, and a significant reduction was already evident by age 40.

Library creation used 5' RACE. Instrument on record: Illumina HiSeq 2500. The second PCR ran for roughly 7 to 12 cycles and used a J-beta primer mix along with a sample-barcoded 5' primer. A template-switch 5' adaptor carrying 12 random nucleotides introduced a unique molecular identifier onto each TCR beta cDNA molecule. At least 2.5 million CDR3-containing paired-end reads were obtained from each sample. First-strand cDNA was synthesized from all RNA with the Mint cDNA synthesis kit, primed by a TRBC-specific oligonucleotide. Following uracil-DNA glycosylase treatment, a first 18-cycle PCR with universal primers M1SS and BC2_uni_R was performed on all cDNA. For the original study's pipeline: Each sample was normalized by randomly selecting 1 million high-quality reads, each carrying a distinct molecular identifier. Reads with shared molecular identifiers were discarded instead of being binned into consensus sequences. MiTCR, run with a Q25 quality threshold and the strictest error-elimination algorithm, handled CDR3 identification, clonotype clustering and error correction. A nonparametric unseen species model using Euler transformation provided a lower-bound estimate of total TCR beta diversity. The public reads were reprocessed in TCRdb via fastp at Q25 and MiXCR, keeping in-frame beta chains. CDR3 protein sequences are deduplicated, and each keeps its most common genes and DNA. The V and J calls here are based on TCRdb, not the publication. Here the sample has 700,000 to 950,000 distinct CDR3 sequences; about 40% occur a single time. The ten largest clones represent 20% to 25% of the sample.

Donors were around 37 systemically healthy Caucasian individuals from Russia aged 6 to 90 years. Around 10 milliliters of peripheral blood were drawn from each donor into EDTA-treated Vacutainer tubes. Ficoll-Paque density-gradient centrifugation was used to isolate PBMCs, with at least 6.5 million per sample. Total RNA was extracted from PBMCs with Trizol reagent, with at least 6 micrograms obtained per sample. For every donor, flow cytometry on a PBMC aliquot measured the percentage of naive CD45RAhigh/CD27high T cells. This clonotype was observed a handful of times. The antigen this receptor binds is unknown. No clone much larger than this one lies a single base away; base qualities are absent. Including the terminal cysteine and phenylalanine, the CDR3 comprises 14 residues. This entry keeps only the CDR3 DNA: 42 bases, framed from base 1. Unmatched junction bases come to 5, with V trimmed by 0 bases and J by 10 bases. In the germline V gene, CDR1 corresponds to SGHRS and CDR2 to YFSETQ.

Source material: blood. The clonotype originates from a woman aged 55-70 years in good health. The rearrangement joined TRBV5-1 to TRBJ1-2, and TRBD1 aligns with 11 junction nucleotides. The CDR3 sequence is CASSLAGQGADYTF. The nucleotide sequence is TGCGCCAGCAGCTTGGCAGGACAGGGGGCAGACTACACCTTC.